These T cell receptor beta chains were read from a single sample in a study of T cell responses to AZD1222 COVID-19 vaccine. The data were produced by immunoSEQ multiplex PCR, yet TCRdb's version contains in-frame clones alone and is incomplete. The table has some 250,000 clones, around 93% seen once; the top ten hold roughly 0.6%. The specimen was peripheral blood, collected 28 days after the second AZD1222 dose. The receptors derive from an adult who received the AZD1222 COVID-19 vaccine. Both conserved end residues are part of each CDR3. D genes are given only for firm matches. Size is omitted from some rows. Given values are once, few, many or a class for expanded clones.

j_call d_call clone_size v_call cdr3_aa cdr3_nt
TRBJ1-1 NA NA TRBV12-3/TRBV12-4 CASSLRVNTEAFF TGTGCCAGCAGTTTGAGGGTGAACACTGAAGCTTTCTTT
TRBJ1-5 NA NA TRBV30 CAWSSELSNQPQHF TGTGCCTGGAGTTCAGAATTGAGCAATCAGCCCCAGCATTTT
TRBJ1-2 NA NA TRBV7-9 CASSFGGRGNYGYTF TGTGCCAGCAGCTTCGGCGGCAGGGGAAACTATGGCTACACCTTC
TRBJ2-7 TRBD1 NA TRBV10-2 CASSDPGQGRSYEQYF TGCGCCAGCAGTGATCCGGGACAGGGGAGAAGCTACGAGCAGTACTTC
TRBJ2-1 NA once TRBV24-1 CATSDFTDNEQFF TGTGCCACCAGTGATTTCACAGACAATGAGCAGTTCTTC
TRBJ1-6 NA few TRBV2 CASRSGQYNSPLHF TGTGCCAGCAGGTCCGGACAGTATAATTCACCCCTCCACTTT
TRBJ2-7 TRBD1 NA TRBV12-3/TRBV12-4 CASTPGQRNEQYF TGTGCCAGTACTCCGGGACAGCGCAACGAGCAGTACTTC
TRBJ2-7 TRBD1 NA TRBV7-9 CASSYDSGTGREQYF TGTGCCAGCAGCTATGATTCCGGGACAGGAAGGGAGCAGTACTTC
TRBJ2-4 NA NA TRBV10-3 CAISDPTLNGAKNIQYF TGTGCCATCAGTGACCCAACCCTAAACGGGGCCAAAAACATTCAGTACTTC
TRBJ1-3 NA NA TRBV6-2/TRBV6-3 CASSSLRGRFGNTIYF TGTGCCAGCAGTTCCCTCCGGGGAAGGTTTGGAAACACCATATATTTT
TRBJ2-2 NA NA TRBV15 CATSRDREGLITGELFF TGTGCCACCAGCAGAGATAGGGAAGGGCTGATCACCGGGGAGCTGTTTTTT
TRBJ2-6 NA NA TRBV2 CASCPSGANVLTF TGTGCCAGCTGTCCCTCTGGGGCCAACGTCCTGACTTTC
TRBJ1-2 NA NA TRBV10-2 CASSENLWATNYGYTF TGCGCCAGCAGTGAGAATTTGTGGGCCACCAACTATGGCTACACCTTC
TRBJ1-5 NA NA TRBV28 CASSPGIRPQHF TGTGCCAGCAGCCCCGGCATTCGGCCCCAGCATTTT
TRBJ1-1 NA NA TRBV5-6 CASSSHTEAFF TGTGCCAGCAGCTCCCACACTGAAGCTTTCTTT
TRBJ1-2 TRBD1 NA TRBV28 CASSRTGGYGYTF TGTGCCAGCAGTCGGACAGGGGGCTATGGCTACACCTTC
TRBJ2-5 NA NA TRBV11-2 CASSRDRAGGETQYF TGTGCCAGCAGCAGAGATAGGGCGGGTGGAGAGACCCAGTACTTC
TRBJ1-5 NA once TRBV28 CASTGAGQPQHF TGTGCCAGCACGGGAGCGGGACAGCCCCAGCATTTT
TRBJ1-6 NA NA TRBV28 CASTLRGYNSPLHF TGTGCCAGCACCCTCAGGGGATATAATTCACCCCTCCACTTT
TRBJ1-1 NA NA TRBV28 CASRKQLNTEAFF TGTGCCAGCAGGAAGCAGTTGAACACTGAAGCTTTCTTT
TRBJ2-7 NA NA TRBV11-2 CASSTIYEQYF TGTGCCAGCAGCACCATCTACGAGCAGTACTTC
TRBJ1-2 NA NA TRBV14 CASSQDRVGQGPDYGYTF TGTGCCAGCAGCCAAGATCGGGTAGGGCAGGGCCCGGACTATGGCTACACCTTC
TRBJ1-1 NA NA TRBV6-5 CASSYSGGALGYAFF TGTGCCAGCAGTTACTCGGGCGGTGCCCTAGGTTATGCTTTCTTT
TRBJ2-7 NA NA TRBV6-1 CASSDGIRIYSYEQYF TGTGCCAGCAGTGACGGAATAAGAATTTACTCCTACGAGCAGTACTTC
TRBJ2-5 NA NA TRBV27 CASSLYAYQETQYF TGTGCCAGCAGTTTATATGCATACCAAGAGACCCAGTACTTC
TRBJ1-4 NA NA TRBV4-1 CASSQEKAQGNEKLFF TGCGCCAGCAGCCAAGAAAAGGCACAGGGTAATGAAAAACTGTTTTTT
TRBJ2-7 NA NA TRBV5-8 CASSLEASEQYF TGTGCCAGCAGCTTGGAGGCCAGCGAGCAGTACTTC